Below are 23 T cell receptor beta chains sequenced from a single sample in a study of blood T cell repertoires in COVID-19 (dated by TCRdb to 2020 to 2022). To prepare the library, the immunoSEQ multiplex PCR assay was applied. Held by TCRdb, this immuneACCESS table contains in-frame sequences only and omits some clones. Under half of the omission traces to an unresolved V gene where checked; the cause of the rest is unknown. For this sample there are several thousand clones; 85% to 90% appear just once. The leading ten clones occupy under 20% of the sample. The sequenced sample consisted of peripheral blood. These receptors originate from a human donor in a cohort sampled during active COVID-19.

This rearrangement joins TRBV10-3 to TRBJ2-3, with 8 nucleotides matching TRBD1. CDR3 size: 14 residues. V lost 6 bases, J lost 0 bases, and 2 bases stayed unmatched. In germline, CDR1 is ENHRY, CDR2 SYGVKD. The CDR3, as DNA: TGTGCCATCAGATGGACAGGGAGCACAGATACGCAGTATTTT. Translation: CAIRWTGSTDTQYF.

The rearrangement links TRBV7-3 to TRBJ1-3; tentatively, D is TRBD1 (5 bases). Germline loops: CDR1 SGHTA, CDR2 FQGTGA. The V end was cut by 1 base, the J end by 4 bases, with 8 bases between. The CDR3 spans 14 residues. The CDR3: CASSLMPGGNTIYF. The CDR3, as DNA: TGTGCCAGCAGCTTAATGCCAGGGGGAAACACCATATATTTT. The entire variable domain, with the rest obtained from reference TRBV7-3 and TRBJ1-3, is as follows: GAGVSQTPSNKVTEKGKYVELRCDPISGHTALYWYRQSLGQGPEFLIYFQGTGAADDSGLPNDRFFAVRPEGSVSTLKIQRTERGDSAVYLCASSLMPGGNTIYFGEGSWLTVV.

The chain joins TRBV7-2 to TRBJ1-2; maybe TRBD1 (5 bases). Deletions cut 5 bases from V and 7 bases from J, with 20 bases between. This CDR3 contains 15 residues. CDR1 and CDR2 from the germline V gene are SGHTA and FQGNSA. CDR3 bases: TGTGCCAGCAGCCCCCAGGGTGCAGGGCGACTTGGCTACACCTTC. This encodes CASSPQGAGRLGYTF.

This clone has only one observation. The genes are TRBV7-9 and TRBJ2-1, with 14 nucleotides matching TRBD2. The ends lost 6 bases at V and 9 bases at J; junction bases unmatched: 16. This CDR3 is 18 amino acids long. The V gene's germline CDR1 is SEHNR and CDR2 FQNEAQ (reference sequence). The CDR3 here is CASRPGLAGVPYGIEQFF. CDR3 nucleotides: TGTGCCAGCAGACCGGGACTAGCGGGGGTCCCCTACGGGATTGAGCAGTTCTTC. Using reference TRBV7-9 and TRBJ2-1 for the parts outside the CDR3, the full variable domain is DTGVSQNPRHKITKRGQNVTFRCDPISEHNRLYWYRQTLGQGPEFLTYFQNEAQLEKSRLLSDRFSAERPKGSFSTLEIQRTEQGDSAMYLCASRPGLAGVPYGIEQFFGPGTRLTVL.

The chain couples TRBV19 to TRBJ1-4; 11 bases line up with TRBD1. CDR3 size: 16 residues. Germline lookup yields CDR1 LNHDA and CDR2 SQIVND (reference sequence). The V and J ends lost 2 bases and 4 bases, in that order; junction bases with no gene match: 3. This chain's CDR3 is CASSIRTGGVNEKLFF. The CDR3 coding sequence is TGTGCCAGTAGTATACGGACAGGGGGCGTTAATGAAAAACTGTTTTTT.

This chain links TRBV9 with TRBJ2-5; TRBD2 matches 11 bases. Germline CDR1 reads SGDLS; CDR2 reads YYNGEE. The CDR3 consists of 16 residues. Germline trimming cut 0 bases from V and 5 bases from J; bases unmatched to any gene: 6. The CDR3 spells CASSVDSGGAAETQYF. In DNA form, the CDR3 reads TGTGCCAGCAGCGTAGATAGCGGGGGGGCCGCTGAGACCCAGTACTTC.

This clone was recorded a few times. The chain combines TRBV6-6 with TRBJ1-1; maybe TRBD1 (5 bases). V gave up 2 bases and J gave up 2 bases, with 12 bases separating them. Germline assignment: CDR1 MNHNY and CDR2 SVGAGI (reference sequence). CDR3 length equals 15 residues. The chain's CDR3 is CASSYGQGGNTEAFF. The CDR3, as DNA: TGTGCCAGCAGTTACGGGCAGGGTGGTAACACTGAAGCTTTCTTT.

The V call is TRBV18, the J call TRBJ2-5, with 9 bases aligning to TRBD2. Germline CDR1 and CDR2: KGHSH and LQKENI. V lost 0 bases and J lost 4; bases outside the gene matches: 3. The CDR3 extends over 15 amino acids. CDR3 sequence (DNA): TGTGCCAGCTCACCACCGAGTAGCGGGGGAGAGACCCAGTACTTC. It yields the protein CASSPPSSGGETQYF.

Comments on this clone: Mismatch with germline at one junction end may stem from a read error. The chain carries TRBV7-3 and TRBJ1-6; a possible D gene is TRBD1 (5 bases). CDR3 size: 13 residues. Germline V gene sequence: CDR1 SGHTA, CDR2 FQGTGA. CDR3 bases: TGTGCCAGCAGCCTAACGGGGGGGTGGCCCCTCCACTTT. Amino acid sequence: CASSLTGGWPLHF. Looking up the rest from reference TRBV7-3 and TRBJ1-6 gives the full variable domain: GAGVSQTPSNKVTEKGKYVELRCDPISGHTALYWYRQSLGQGPEFLIYFQGTGAADDSGLPNDRFFAVRPEGSVSTLKIQRTERGDSAVYLCASSLTGGWPLHFGNGTRLTVT.

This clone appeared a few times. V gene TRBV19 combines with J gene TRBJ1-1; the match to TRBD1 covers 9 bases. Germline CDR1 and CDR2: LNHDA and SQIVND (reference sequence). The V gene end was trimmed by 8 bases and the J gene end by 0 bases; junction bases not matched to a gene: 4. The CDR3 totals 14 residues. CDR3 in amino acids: CASLDRGMNTEAFF. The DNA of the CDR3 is TGTGCCAGTCTGGACAGGGGCATGAACACTGAAGCTTTCTTT. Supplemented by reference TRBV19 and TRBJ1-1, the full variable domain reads DGGITQSPKYLFRKEGQNVTLSCEQNLNHDAMYWYRQDPGQGLRLIYYSQIVNDFQKGDIAEGYSVSREKKESFPLTVTSAQKNPTAFYLCASLDRGMNTEAFFGQGTRLTVV.

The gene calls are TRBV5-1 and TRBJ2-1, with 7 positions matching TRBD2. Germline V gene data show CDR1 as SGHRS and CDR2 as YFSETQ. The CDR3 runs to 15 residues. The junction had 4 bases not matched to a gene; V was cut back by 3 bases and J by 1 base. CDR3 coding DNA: TGCGCCAGCAGCTCCCAGCGGGGATCCTACAATGAGCAGTTCTTC. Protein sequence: CASSSQRGSYNEQFF.

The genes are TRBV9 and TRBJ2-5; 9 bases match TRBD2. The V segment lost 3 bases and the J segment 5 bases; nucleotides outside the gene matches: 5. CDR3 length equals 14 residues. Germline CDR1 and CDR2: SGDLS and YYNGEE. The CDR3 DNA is TGTGCCAGCAGCGCCTTTAGCGGGGGTGAGACCCAGTACTTC. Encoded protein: CASSAFSGGETQYF.

CDR3 loop: CASSQGGVRTDTQYF. The CDR3 nucleotides are TGTGCCAGCAGCCAAGGCGGGGTCCGCACAGATACGCAGTATTTT. The gene calls are TRBV3-1 (or the pseudogene TRBV3-2) and TRBJ2-3; tentatively, D is TRBD2 (6 bases). The CDR3 consists of 15 residues. Trimming cost V 1 base and J 1 base, with 9 bases left between them. CDR1 and CDR2 (germline): LGHDT, YNNKEL (reference sequence).

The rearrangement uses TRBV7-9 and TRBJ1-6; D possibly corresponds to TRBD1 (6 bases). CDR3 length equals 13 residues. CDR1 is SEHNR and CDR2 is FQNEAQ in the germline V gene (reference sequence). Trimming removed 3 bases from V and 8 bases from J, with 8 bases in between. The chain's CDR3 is CASSFRGYSPLHF. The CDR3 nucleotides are TGTGCCAGCAGCTTTAGGGGGTATTCACCCCTCCACTTT. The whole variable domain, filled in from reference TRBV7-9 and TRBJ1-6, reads DTGVSQNPRHKITKRGQNVTFRCDPISEHNRLYWYRQTLGQGPEFLTYFQNEAQLEKSRLLSDRFSAERPKGSFSTLEIQRTEQGDSAMYLCASSFRGYSPLHFGNGTRLTVT.

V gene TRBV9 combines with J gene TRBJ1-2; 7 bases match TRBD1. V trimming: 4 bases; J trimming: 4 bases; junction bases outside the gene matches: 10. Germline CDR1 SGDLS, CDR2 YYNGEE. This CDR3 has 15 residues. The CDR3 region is CASSPRPTGTYGYTF. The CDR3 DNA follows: TGTGCCAGCAGCCCCAGACCGACAGGGACCTATGGCTACACCTTC.

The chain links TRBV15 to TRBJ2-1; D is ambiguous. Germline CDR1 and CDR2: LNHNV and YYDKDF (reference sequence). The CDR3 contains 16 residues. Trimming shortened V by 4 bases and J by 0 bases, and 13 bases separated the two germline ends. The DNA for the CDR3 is TGTGCCACCAGCACGAACAGAATAAGCTCCTACAATGAGCAGTTCTTC. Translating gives CATSTNRISSYNEQFF.

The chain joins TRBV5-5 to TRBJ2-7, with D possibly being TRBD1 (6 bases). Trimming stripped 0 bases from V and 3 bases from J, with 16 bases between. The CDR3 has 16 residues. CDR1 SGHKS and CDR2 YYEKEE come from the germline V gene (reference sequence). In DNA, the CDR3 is TGTGCCAGCAGCTTGGTCCCCAGGGGATCATACTACGAGCAGTACTTC. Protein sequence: CASSLVPRGSYYEQYF.

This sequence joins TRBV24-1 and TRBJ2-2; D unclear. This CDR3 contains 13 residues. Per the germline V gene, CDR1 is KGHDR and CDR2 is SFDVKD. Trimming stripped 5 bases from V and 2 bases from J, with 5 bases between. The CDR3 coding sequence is TGTGCCACCAGTGGACAAAACACCGGGGAGCTGTTTTTT. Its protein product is CATSGQNTGELFF.

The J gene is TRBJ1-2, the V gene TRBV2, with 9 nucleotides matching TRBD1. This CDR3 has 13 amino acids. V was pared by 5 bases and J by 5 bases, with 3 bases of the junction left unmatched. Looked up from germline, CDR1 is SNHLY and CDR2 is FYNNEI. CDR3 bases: TGTGCCAGCAGTAACAGGGGGCGTTATGGCTACACCTTC. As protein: CASSNRGRYGYTF. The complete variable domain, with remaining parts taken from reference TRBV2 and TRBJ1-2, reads EPEVTQTPSHQVTQMGQEVILRCVPISNHLYFYWYRQILGQKVEFLVSFYNNEISEKSEIFDDQFSVERPDGSNFTLKIRSTKLEDSAMYFCASSNRGRYGYTFGSGTRLTVV.

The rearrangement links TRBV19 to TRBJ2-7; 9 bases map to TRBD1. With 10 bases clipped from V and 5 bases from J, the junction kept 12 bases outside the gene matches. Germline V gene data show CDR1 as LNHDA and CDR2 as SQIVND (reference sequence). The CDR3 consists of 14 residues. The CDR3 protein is CATNLGQGFHEQYF. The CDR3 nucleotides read TGTGCCACCAACCTCGGACAGGGGTTCCACGAGCAGTACTTC.

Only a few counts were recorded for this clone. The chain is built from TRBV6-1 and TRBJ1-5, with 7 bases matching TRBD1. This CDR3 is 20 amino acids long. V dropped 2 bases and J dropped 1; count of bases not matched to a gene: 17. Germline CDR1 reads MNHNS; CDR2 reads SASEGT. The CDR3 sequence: CASSEKPTGYNSKSNQPQHF. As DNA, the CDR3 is TGTGCCAGCAGTGAAAAGCCGACAGGGTATAATTCGAAGAGCAATCAGCCCCAGCATTTT.

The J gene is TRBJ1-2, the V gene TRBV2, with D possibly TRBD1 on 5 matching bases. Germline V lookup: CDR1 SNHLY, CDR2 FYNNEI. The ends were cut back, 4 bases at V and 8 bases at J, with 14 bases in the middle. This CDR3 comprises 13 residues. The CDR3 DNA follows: TGTGCCAGCAGTGGTCAGGGATTAGGCGGCTACACCTTC. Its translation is CASSGQGLGGYTF.

In DNA, the CDR3 is TGCGCCAGCAGCCAAGAGCAGGGGGCCAGGACTGAAGCTTTCTTT. It encodes CASSQEQGARTEAFF. V gene TRBV4-1 combines with J gene TRBJ1-1, with 8 bases lining up with TRBD1. J lost 5 bases, V lost 0 bases, and 5 bases had no gene match. The CDR3 extends over 15 amino acids. The germline CDR1 and CDR2 sequences are MGHRA and YSYEKL.